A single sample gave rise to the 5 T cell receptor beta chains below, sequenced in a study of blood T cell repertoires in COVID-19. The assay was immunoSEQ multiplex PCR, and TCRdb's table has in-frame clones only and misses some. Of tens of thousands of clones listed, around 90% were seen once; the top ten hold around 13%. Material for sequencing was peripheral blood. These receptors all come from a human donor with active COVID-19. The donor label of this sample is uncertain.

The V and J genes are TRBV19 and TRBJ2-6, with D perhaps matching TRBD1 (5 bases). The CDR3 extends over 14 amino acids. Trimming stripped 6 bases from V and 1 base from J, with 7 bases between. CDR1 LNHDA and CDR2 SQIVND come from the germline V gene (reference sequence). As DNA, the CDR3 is TGTGCCAGTAGCCAGGGTTCTGGGGCCAACGTCCTGACTTTC. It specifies CASSQGSGANVLTF.

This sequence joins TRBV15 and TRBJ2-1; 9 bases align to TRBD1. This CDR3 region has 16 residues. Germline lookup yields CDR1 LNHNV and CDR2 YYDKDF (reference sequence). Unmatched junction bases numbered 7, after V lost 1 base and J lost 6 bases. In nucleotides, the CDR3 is TGTGCCACCAGCAGAGTTCGACAGGGGGTAACCAATGAGCAGTTCTTC. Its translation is CATSRVRQGVTNEQFF. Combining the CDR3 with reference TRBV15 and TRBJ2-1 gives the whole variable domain DAMVIQNPRYQVTQFGKPVTLSCSQTLNHNVMYWYQQKSSQAPKLLFHYYDKDFNNEADTPDNFQSRRPNTSFCFLDIRSPGLGDTAMYLCATSRVRQGVTNEQFFGPGTRLTVL.

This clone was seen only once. The CDR3 sequence: CASSLSQTQKLFF. In DNA form, the CDR3 reads TGTGCCAGCAGTTTATCCCAGACTCAAAAACTGTTTTTT. The rearrangement joins TRBV28 to TRBJ1-4; D unresolved. The CDR3 loop spans 13 amino acids. V lost 1 base and J lost 9, with 9 bases in between. Germline V gives CDR1 MDHEN, CDR2 SYDVKM. Complete variable domain (other parts from reference TRBV28 and TRBJ1-4): DVKVTQSSRYLVKRTGEKVFLECVQDMDHENMFWYRQDPGLGLRLIYFSYDVKMKEKGDIPEGYSVSREKKERFSLILESASTNQTSMYLCASSLSQTQKLFFGSGTQLSVL.

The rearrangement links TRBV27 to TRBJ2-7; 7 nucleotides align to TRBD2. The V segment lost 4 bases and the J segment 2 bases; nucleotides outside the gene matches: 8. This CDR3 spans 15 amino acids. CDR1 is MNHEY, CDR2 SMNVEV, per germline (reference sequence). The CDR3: CASSSSGDYPYEQYF. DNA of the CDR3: TGTGCCAGCAGTTCCTCCGGGGACTACCCCTACGAGCAGTACTTC.

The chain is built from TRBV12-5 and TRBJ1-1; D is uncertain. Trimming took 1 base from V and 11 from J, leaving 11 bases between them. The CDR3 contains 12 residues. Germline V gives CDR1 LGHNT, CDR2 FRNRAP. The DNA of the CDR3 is TGTGCTAGTGGTTTGGAAAGCGGCGGGGCTTTCTTT. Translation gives CASGLESGGAFF. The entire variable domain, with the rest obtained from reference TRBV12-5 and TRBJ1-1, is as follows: DARVTQTPRHKVTEMGQEVTMRCQPILGHNTVFWYRQTMMQGLELLAYFRNRAPLDDSGMPKDRFSAEMPDATLATLKIQPSEPRDSAVYFCASGLESGGAFFGQGTRLTVV.